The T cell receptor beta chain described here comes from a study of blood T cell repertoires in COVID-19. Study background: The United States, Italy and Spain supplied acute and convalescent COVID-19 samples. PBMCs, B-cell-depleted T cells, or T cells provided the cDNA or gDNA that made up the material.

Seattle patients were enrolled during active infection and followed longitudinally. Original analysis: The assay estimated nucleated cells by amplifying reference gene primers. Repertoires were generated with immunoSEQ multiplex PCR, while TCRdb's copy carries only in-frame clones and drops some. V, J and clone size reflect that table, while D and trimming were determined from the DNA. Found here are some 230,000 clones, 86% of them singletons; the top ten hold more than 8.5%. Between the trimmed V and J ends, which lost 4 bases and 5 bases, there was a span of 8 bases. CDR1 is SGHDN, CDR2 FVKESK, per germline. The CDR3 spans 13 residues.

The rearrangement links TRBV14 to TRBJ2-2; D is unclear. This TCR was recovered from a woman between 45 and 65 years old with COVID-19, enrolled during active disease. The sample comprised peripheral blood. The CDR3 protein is CASSPPGTGELFF. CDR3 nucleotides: TGTGCCAGCAGCCCCCCCGGGACCGGGGAGCTGTTTTTT.